One and the same sample provided the 15 T cell receptor beta chains below, sequenced in a study of shared clonotypes between healthy human individuals. Data came from immunoSEQ multiplex PCR; TCRdb stores just in-frame clones and leaves some out. The table shows roughly 220,000 clones, with 50% to 80% occurring only once. The sample was memory CD4+ T cells sorted from blood. The subset denotes: CD45RA-negative fraction. These receptor sequences come from a man aged 25-45 years in good health.

The V call is TRBV5-6, the J call TRBJ2-6; no clear D gene. Germline V gene sequence: CDR1 SGHDT, CDR2 YYEEEE. The CDR3 loop spans 13 amino acids. Trimming removed 6 bases from V and 4 bases from J, with 8 bases in between. The DNA for the CDR3 is TGTGCCAGCACCAAGGTAGGGGCCAACGTCCTGACTTTC. Protein product: CASTKVGANVLTF.

This clone was detected once. The chain carries TRBV2 and TRBJ1-1, with D unclear. In germline, CDR1 is SNHLY, CDR2 FYNNEI. Trimming removed 2 bases from V and 4 bases from J, with 11 bases in between. The CDR3 contains 14 residues. Here the CDR3 DNA reads TGTGCCAGCAGTGAAAAAAGCGGGTCCACTGAAGCTTTCTTT. Its translation is CASSEKSGSTEAFF.

This clone has more than one count but fewer than ten. This chain uses TRBV19 with TRBJ2-7; 12 bases line up with TRBD2. Germline values: CDR1 LNHDA, CDR2 SQIVND (reference sequence). This CDR3 has 15 amino acids. Trimming cost V 6 bases and J 7 bases; bases outside gene matches: 10. For the CDR3, the DNA is TGTGCCAGTAGGGAGACTAGCGGGAGTTTGGGTGAGCAGTACTTC. Translating gives CASRETSGSLGEQYF.

The rearrangement uses TRBV11-2 and TRBJ2-7; weak D call: TRBD2 (5 bases). CDR1 is SGHAT and CDR2 is FQNNGV in the germline V gene. The CDR3 extends over 12 amino acids. V was pared by 5 bases and J by 9 bases, with 14 bases between. The CDR3 sequence: CASSPGPEGQYF. The CDR3 DNA reads as TGTGCCAGCAGCCCGGGCCCCGAGGGGCAGTACTTC.

This clone was counted between two and nine times. The chain joins TRBV5-4 to TRBJ2-2; 8 nucleotides agree with TRBD1. The ends lost 5 bases at V and 5 bases at J; junction bases unmatched: 11. Germline V CDR1 and CDR2: SGHNT, YYREEE (reference sequence). The CDR3 consists of 16 residues. The CDR3 spells CASSSNTGTGTGELFF. The CDR3 bases are TGTGCCAGCAGTTCGAACACCGGGACAGGAACCGGGGAGCTGTTTTTT.

The chain recombines TRBV6-6 with TRBJ1-4, with D unresolved. The CDR3 runs 15 residues. V shed 6 bases and J shed 7 bases, with 18 bases lying between them. CDR1 MNHNY and CDR2 SVGAGI come from the germline V gene (reference sequence). The CDR3: CASSRDPRRGEKLFF. The CDR3 coding sequence is TGTGCCAGCAGCAGAGACCCCCGGCGCGGTGAAAAACTGTTTTTT.

This clone turned up a few times. The chain combines TRBV7-2 with TRBJ2-1, with TRBD2 identical over 8 bases. The CDR3 runs 15 residues. V dropped 4 bases and J dropped 4; count of bases not matched to a gene: 6. The germline gives CDR1 SGHTA, CDR2 FQGNSA. The CDR3 here is CASSYSGTTYNEQFF. The CDR3 DNA follows: TGTGCCAGCAGCTATAGCGGGACTACTTACAATGAGCAGTTCTTC.

The gene calls are TRBV11-2 and TRBJ1-5; D gene ambiguous. Germline CDR1 SGHAT, CDR2 FQNNGV. CDR3 length: 13 amino acids. V lost 3 bases and J 3 bases, leaving 6 bases between the germline ends. The DNA for the CDR3 is TGTGCCAGCAGCTTGACCAACAATCAGCCCCAGCATTTT. It codes for CASSLTNNQPQHF.

The chain combines TRBV7-2 with TRBJ2-1, with TRBD2 matching 9 bases. J lost 7 bases, V lost 2 bases, and 12 bases had no gene match. The CDR3 runs 17 residues. The germline V gene has CDR1 SGHTA and CDR2 FQGNSA. CDR3 nucleotides: TGTGCCAGCAGCTTATTACTCTTAGCGGGAGAGATTAATGAGCAGTTCTTC. It encodes CASSLLLLAGEINEQFF.

The chain combines TRBV5-5 with TRBJ1-2; unclear D gene. Trimming took 1 base from V and 3 from J, leaving 10 bases between them. The CDR3 totals 14 residues. Germline V gene lookup returns CDR1 SGHKS and CDR2 YYEKEE (reference sequence). The CDR3 DNA sequence: TGTGCCAGCAGCTTGATTTCCGGCGACTATGGCTACACCTTC. This gives the protein CASSLISGDYGYTF.

This chain connects TRBV2 to TRBJ1-4, with 8 nucleotides matching TRBD1. The V and J ends lost 4 bases and 7 bases, in that order; junction bases with no gene match: 8. The V gene's germline CDR1 is SNHLY and CDR2 FYNNEI. The CDR3 is made up of 15 amino acids. DNA for the CDR3: TGTGCCAGCAGTGGAAAGGACAGGGCAGGTGAAAAACTGTTTTTT. As protein: CASSGKDRAGEKLFF.

The rearrangement joins TRBV7-2 to TRBJ2-1; D may match TRBD1 or TRBD2 (5 bases each). Trimming left V 10 bases short and J 0 bases short, with 16 bases between. The CDR3 runs 15 residues. The germline V gene has CDR1 SGHTA and CDR2 FQGNSA. The CDR3 sequence is CATTISGTSYNEQFF. The DNA of the CDR3 is TGTGCCACCACCATATCGGGGACCTCCTACAATGAGCAGTTCTTC.

V usage is TRBV28 and J usage is TRBJ2-7, with no clear D. Germline V gives CDR1 MDHEN, CDR2 SYDVKM. The CDR3 is made up of 13 amino acids. Trimming shortened V by 5 bases and J by 0 bases, and 8 bases separated the two germline ends. CDR3 loop: CASSDPSSYEQYF. In DNA form, the CDR3 reads TGTGCCAGCAGTGACCCTAGCTCCTACGAGCAGTACTTC.

This sequence joins TRBV2 and TRBJ1-1; D unresolved. In germline, CDR1 is SNHLY, CDR2 FYNNEI. The CDR3 totals 12 residues. V was cut by 4 bases and J by 4 bases, with 7 bases left in between. In DNA, the CDR3 is TGTGCCAGCAGTGCTTCGGGCACTGAAGCTTTCTTT. Its translation is CASSASGTEAFF.

The chain links TRBV28 to TRBJ1-2, with D hard to call. CDR1 and CDR2 from the germline V gene are MDHEN and SYDVKM. There are 13 residues in the CDR3. Trimming cost V 4 bases and J 8 bases, with 14 bases left between them. The CDR3 loop is CASSSLAAGGYTF. The CDR3 nucleotides are TGTGCCAGCAGTTCGCTGGCAGCTGGCGGCTACACCTTC.